The 8 T cell receptor beta chains below were found in one sample sequenced in a study of OX40 agonist ivuxolimab in advanced cancers. Produced via immunoSEQ multiplex PCR; TCRdb's table is partial and in-frame only. This table has tens of thousands of clones, 75% to 95% appearing once. The sequencing here drew on CD4+ or CD8+ T cells sorted from blood, taken in a trial of the OX40 agonist ivuxolimab. These TCRs come from an adult with an advanced solid tumor such as melanoma, head and neck, liver or kidney cancer.

This chain uses TRBV2 with TRBJ2-4; TRBD1 might be the D (6 bases). Germline V gene data show CDR1 as SNHLY and CDR2 as FYNNEI. Trimming cost V 2 bases and J 2 bases, with 10 bases left between them. The CDR3 runs to 15 residues. CDR3 in amino acids: CASSEQGQTKNIQYF. The CDR3 DNA reads TGTGCCAGCAGTGAACAGGGGCAGACCAAAAACATTCAGTACTTC.

The V and J genes are TRBV4-2 and TRBJ2-6; no reliable D call. The CDR3 contains 19 residues. Germline V gene sequence: CDR1 LGHNA, CDR2 YNFKEQ. V dropped 0 bases and J dropped 5 bases, with 20 bases sitting between them. This CDR3 reads CASSQEGVHSLSWANVLTF. In DNA form, the CDR3 reads TGTGCCAGCAGCCAAGAAGGAGTGCATTCCCTTTCCTGGGCCAACGTCCTGACTTTC.

The chain couples TRBV20-1 to TRBJ1-2; D remains unclear. The CDR3 is 11 amino acids. Per germline, CDR1 DFQATT and CDR2 SNEGSKA (reference sequence). The V end was cut by 7 bases, the J end by 0 bases, with 6 bases between. CDR3 DNA: TGCAGTGTGGTGGCTAACTATGGCTACACCTTC. This translates into CSVVANYGYTF.

V usage is TRBV28 and J usage is TRBJ1-1; 9 nucleotides line up with TRBD1. Germline V gene sequence: CDR1 MDHEN, CDR2 SYDVKM. The CDR3 has 18 residues. Trimming cost V 5 bases and J 1 base; bases outside gene matches: 14. The CDR3 nucleotides read TGTGCCAGCAGTACCCACAGGGGGCCCCAGCCGCCGAACACTGAAGCTTTCTTT. Residues: CASSTHRGPQPPNTEAFF.

V gene TRBV28 combines with J gene TRBJ1-5; TRBD1 might be the D (5 bases). V gave up 2 bases and J gave up 6 bases, with 11 bases separating them. This CDR3 is built from 14 residues. Germline CDR1 is MDHEN and CDR2 is SYDVKM. This CDR3 is CASSLLQGGQPQHF. CDR3 bases: TGTGCCAGCAGTTTACTCCAGGGCGGTCAGCCCCAGCATTTT.

This clone was seen more than once but under ten times. The rearrangement joins TRBV6-6 to TRBJ1-2; possible D gene TRBD1, 5 bases. This CDR3 is built from 13 residues. The germline V gene has CDR1 MNHNY and CDR2 SVGAGI (reference sequence). V was pared by 5 bases and J by 8 bases, with 15 bases between. In DNA, the CDR3 is TGTGCCAGCAGTACAGACGGGGCAGGCGGCTACACCTTC. Translating gives CASSTDGAGGYTF.

This clone was picked up one time. The J gene is TRBJ1-2, the V gene TRBV6-5; D not certain. The length of the CDR3 is 14 residues. With 0 bases removed from V and 5 bases from J, the gap between germline ends came to 10 bases. The germline V gene has CDR1 MNHEY and CDR2 SVGAGI. The CDR3 bases are TGTGCCAGCAGTTACTCGAGAACAGCGTATGGCTACACCTTC. It is translated as CASSYSRTAYGYTF.

This clone was seen more than once but under ten times. The chain employs TRBV19 and TRBJ2-7; 8 positions agree with TRBD1. The CDR3 sequence is 11 residues long. Germline V gene lookup returns CDR1 LNHDA and CDR2 SQIVND (reference sequence). Trimming cost V 9 bases and J 5 bases; bases outside gene matches: 3. This chain's CDR3 is CASRQGNEQYF. The CDR3 coding sequence is TGTGCCAGCCGACAGGGGAACGAGCAGTACTTC.